This T cell receptor (beta chain) was identified during a study of T cell repertoires in cytomegalovirus infection. Study-level points and caveats: Cumulative public TCR beta family frequency identified CMV carriers with the relevant HLA.

TCRdb used MiXCR to reprocess the reads, holding one entry per CDR3 protein. The sample yields 480,000 or so distinct CDR3 sequences, over 9% seen once. Germline V gene lookup returns CDR1 DFQATT and CDR2 SNEGSKA (reference sequence). This CDR3 has 13 amino acids. V shed 6 bases, J shed 5 bases, and the junction held 6 bases outside the gene matches. In the case of this clonotype: Its antigen is still unknown.

The TCR was taken from a human donor in good health (CMV status not recorded). Some clones in this sample may be carry-over from other donors' samples. The chain combines TRBV20-1 with TRBJ1-5; 8 positions match TRBD1. Sequenced: PBMCs. The CDR3 region is CSAQDRVDQPQHF. CDR3 nucleotide sequence: TGCAGTGCACAGGACAGGGTGGATCAGCCCCAGCATTTT.